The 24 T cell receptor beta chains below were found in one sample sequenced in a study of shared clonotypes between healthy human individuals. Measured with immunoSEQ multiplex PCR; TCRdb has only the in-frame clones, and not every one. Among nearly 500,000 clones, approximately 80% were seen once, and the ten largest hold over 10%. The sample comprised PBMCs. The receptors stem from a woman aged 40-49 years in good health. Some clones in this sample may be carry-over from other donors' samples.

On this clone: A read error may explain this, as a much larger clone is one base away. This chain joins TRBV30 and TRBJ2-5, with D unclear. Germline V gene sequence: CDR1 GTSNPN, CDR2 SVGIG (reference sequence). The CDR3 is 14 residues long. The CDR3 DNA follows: TGTGCCTGGAGGAGGCTCCTGTACAAAGAGGCCCAGTACTTC. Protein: CAWRRLLYKEAQYF.

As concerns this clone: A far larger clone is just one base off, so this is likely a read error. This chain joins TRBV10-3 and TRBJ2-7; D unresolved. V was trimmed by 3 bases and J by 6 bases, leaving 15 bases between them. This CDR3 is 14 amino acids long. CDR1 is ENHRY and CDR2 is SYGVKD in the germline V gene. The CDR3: CAISDWAPPLEQYF. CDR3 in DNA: TGTGCCATCAGTGATTGGGCCCCACCTCTCGAGCAGTACTTC.

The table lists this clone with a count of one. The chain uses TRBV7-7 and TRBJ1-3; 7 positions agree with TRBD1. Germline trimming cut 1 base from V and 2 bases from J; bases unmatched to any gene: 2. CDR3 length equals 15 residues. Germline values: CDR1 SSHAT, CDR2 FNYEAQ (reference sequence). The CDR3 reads CASSLDRGAGNTIYF. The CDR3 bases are TGTGCCAGCAGCTTAGACAGGGGAGCTGGAAACACCATATATTTT.

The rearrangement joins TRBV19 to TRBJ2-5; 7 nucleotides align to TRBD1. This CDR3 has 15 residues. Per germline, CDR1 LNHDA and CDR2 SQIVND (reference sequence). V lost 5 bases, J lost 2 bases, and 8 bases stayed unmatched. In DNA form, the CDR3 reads TGTGCCAGTAGTGAGCGACAGGGTGGACAAGAGACCCAGTACTTC. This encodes CASSERQGGQETQYF.

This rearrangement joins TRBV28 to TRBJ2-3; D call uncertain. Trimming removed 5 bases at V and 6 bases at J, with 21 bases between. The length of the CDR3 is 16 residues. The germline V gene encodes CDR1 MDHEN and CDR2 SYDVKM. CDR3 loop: CASSPVGTSNGDTQYF. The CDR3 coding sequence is TGTGCCAGCAGTCCCGTGGGCACCTCAAACGGGGATACGCAGTATTTT.

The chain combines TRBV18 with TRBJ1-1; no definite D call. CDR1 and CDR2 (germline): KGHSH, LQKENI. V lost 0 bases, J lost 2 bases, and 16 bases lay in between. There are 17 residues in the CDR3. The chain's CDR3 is CASSPPGFQWANTEAFF. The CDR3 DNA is TGTGCCAGCTCACCACCGGGATTTCAGTGGGCCAACACTGAAGCTTTCTTT.

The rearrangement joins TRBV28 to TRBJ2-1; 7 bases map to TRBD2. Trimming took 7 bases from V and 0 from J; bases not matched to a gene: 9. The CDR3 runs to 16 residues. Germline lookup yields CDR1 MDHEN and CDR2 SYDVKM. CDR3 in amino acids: CASTWGGKGSYNEQFF. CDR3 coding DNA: TGTGCCAGCACGTGGGGAGGGAAGGGCTCCTACAATGAGCAGTTCTTC.

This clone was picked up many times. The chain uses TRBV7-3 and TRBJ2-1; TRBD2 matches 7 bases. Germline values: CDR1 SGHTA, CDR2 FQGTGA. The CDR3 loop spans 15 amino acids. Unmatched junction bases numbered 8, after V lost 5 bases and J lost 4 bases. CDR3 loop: CASSPLAGAYNEQFF. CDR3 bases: TGTGCCAGCAGCCCCTTAGCGGGCGCGTACAATGAGCAGTTCTTC.

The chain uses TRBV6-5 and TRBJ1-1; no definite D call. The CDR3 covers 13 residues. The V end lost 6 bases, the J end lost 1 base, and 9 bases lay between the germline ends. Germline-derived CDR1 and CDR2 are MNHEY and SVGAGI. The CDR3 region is CASRNNGNTEAFF. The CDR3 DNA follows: TGTGCCAGCAGGAACAATGGGAACACTGAAGCTTTCTTT.

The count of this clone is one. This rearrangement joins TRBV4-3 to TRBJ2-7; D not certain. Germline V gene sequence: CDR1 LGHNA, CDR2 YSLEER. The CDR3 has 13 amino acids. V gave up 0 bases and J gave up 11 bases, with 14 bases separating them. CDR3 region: CASSQDRPGLKYF. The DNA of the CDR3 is TGCGCCAGCAGCCAAGATCGACCAGGTTTGAAGTACTTC.

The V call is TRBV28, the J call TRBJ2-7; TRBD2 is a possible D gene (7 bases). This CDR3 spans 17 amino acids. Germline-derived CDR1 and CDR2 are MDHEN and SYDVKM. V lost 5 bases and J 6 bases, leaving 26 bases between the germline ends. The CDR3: CASSPLFGGGDLLEQYF. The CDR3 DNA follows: TGTGCCAGCAGTCCCCTCTTCGGAGGGGGGGATCTGCTCGAGCAGTACTTC.

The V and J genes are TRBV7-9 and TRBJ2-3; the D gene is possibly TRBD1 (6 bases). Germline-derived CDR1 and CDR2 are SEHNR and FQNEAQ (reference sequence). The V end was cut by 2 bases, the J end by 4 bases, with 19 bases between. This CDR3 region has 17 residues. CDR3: CASSLQGGFVVSDTQYF. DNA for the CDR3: TGTGCCAGCAGCTTACAAGGGGGATTTGTTGTGTCAGATACGCAGTATTTT.

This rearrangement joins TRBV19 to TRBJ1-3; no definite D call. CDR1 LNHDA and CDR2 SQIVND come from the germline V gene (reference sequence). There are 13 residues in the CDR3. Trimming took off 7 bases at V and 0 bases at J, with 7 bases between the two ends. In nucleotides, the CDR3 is TGTGCCAGTATGTCATACTCTGGAAACACCATATATTTT. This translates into CASMSYSGNTIYF.

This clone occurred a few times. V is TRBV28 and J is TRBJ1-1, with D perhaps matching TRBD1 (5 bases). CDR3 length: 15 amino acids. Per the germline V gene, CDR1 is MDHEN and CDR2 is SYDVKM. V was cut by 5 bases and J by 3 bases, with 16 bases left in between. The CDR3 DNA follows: TGTGCCAGCAGTGAACTGACAGCGCTAGACACTGAAGCTTTCTTT. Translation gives CASSELTALDTEAFF.

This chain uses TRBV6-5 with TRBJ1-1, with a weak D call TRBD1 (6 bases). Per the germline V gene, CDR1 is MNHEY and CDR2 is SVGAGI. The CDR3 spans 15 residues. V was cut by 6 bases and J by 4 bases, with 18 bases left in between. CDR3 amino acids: CASRPRGGWSTEAFF. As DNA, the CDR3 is TGTGCCAGCAGACCCAGGGGAGGGTGGAGCACTGAAGCTTTCTTT.

CDR3 DNA: TGTGCCAGCATCCCGGGACTAGCGGGAGGGCCGGGCTACCTAAGCTCCTACAATGAGCAGTTCTTC. Translating it yields CASIPGLAGGPGYLSSYNEQFF. The chain employs TRBV14 and TRBJ2-1; TRBD2 matches 16 bases. With 7 bases clipped from V and 0 bases from J, the junction kept 18 bases outside the gene matches. This CDR3 is built from 22 residues. CDR1 SGHDN and CDR2 FVKESK come from the germline V gene. Full variable domain (outside the CDR3, taken from reference TRBV14 and TRBJ2-1): EAGVTQFPSHSVIEKGQTVTLRCDPISGHDNLYWYRRVMGKEIKFLLHFVKESKQDESGMPNNRFLAERTGGTYSTLKVQPAELEDSGVYFCASIPGLAGGPGYLSSYNEQFFGPGTRLTVL.

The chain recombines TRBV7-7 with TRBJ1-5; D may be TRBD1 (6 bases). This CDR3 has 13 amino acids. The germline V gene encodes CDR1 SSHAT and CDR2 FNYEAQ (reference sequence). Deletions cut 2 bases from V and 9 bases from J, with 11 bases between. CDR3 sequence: CASSLRGGVPQHF. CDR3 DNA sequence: TGTGCCAGCAGCTTAAGGGGGGGGGTGCCCCAGCATTTT.

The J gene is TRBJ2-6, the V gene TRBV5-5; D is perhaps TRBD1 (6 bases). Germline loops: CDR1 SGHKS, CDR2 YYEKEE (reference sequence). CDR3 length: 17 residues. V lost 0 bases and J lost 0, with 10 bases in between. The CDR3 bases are TGTGCCAGCAGCTTGGTGGCAGGGGACTCTGGGGCCAACGTCCTGACTTTC. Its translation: CASSLVAGDSGANVLTF. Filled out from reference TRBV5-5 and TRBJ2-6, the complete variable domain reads DAGVTQSPTHLIKTRGQQVTLRCSPISGHKSVSWYQQVLGQGPQFIFQYYEKEERGRGNFPDRFSARQFPNYSSELNVNALLLGDSALYLCASSLVAGDSGANVLTFGAGSRLTVL.

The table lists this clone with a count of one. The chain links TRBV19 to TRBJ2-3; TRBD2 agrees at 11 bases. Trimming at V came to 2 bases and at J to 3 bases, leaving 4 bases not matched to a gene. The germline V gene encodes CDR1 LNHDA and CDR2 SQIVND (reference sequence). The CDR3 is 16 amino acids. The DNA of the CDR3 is TGTGCCAGTAGTATATCTAGCGGGAGGAATACAGATACGCAGTATTTT. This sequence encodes CASSISSGRNTDTQYF.

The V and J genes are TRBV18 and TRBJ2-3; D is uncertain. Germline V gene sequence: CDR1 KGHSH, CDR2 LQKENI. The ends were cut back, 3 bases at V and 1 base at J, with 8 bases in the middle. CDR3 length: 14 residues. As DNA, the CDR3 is TGTGCCAGCTCACCGGCAGACGGCACAGATACGCAGTATTTT. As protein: CASSPADGTDTQYF.

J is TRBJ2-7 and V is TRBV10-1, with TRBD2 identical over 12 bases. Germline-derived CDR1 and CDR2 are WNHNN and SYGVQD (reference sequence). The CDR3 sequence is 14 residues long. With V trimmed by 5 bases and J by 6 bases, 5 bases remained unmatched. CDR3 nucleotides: TGCGCCAGCAGTCTAGCGGGAGGGTCGTCCGAGCAGTACTTC. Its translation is CASSLAGGSSEQYF.

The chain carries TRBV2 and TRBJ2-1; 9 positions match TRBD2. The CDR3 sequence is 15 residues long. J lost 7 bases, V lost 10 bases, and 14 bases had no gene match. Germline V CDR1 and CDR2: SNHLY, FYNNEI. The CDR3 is CAIRYPGAGGNEQFF. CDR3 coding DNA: TGTGCCATCAGATACCCCGGGGCGGGAGGGAATGAGCAGTTCTTC. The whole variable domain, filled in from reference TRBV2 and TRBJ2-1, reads EPEVTQTPSHQVTQMGQEVILRCVPISNHLYFYWYRQILGQKVEFLVSFYNNEISEKSEIFDDQFSVERPDGSNFTLKIRSTKLEDSAMYFCAIRYPGAGGNEQFFGPGTRLTVL.

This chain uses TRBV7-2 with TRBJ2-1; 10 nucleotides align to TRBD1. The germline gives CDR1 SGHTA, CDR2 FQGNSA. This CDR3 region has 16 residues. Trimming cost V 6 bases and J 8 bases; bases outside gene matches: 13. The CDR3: CASSISRTGGFDEQFF. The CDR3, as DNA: TGTGCCAGCAGTATAAGTAGGACAGGGGGTTTCGATGAGCAGTTCTTC.

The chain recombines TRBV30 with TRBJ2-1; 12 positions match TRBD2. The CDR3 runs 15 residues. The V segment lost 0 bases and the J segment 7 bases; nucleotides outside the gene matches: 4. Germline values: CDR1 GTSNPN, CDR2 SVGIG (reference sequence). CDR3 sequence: CAWSVITSGGNEQFF. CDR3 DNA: TGTGCCTGGAGTGTAATCACTAGCGGGGGGAATGAGCAGTTCTTC. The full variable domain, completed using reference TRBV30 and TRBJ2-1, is SQTIHQWPATLVQPVGSPLSLECTVEGTSNPNLYWYRQAAGRGLQLLFYSVGIGQISSEVPQNLSASRPQDRQFILSSKKLLLSDSGFYLCAWSVITSGGNEQFFGPGTRLTVL.